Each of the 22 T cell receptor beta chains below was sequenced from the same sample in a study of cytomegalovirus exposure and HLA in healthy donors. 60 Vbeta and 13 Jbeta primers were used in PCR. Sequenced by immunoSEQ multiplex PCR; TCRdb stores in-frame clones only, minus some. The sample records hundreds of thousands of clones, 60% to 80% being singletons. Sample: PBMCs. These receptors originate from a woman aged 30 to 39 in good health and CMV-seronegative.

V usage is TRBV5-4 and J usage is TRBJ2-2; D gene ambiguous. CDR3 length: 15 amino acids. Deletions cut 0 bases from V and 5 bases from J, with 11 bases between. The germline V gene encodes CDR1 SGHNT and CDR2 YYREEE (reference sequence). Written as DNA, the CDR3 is TGTGCCAGCAGCTTGGCCGAACAGAGAACCGGGGAGCTGTTTTTT. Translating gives CASSLAEQRTGELFF. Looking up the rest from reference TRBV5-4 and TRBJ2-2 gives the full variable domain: ETGVTQSPTHLIKTRGQQVTLRCSSQSGHNTVSWYQQALGQGPQFIFQYYREEENGRGNFPPRFSGLQFPNYSSELNVNALELDDSALYLCASSLAEQRTGELFFGEGSRLTVL.

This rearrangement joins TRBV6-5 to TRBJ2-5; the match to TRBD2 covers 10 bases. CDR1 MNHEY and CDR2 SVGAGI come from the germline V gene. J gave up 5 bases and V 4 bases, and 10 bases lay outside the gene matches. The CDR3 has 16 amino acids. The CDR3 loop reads CASSFAGTSAWETQYF. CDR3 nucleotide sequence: TGTGCCAGCAGTTTCGCCGGGACTAGCGCTTGGGAGACCCAGTACTTC.

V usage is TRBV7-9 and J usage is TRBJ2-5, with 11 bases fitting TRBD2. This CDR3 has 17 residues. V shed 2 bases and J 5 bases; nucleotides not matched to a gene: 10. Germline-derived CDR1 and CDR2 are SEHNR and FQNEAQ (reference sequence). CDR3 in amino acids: CASSLTSGSALGETQYF. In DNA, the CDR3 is TGTGCCAGCAGCTTAACTAGCGGGAGCGCCCTCGGGGAGACCCAGTACTTC.

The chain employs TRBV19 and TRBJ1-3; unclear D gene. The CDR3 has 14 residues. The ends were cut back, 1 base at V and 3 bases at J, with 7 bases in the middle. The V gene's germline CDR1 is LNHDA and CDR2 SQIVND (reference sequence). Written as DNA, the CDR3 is TGTGCCAGTAGTATAGGATCCGGTGGAAACACCATATATTTT. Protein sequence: CASSIGSGGNTIYF.

In DNA form, the CDR3 reads TGTGCCACCAGCAGAGTGGCGGGGGGGGCCTCCTACGAGCAGTACTTC. It yields the protein CATSRVAGGASYEQYF. The chain employs TRBV15 and TRBJ2-7; 9 nucleotides line up with TRBD2. Germline-derived CDR1 and CDR2 are LNHNV and YYDKDF (reference sequence). V was clipped by 1 base and J by 0 bases; unmatched bases: 4. The CDR3 totals 16 residues.

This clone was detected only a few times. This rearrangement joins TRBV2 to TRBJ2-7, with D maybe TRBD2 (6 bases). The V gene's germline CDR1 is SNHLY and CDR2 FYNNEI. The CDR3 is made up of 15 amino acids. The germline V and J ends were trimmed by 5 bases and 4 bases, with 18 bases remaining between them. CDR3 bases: TGTGCCAGCAGTTTATTCATGGTCGGGGGTTACGAGCAGTACTTC. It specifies CASSLFMVGGYEQYF.

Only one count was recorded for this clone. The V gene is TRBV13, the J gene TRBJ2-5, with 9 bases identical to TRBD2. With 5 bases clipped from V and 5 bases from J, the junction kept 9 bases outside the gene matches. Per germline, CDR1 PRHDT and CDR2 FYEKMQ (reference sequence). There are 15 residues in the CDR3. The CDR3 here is CASSHRGGADETQYF. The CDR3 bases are TGTGCCAGCAGCCACCGCGGGGGGGCAGATGAGACCCAGTACTTC.

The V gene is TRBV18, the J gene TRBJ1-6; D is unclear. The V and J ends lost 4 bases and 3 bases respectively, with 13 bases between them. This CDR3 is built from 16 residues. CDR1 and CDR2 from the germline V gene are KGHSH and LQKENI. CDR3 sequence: CASSLFQEGYNSPLHF. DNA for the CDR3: TGTGCCAGCTCACTCTTCCAGGAGGGCTATAATTCACCCCTCCACTTT.

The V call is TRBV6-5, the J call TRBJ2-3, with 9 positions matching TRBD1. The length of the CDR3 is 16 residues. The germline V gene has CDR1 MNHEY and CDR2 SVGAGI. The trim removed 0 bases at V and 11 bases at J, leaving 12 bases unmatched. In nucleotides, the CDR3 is TGTGCCAGCAGTTACTCGGGGACAGGGATACGAGAGTGGCAGTATTTT. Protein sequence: CASSYSGTGIREWQYF.

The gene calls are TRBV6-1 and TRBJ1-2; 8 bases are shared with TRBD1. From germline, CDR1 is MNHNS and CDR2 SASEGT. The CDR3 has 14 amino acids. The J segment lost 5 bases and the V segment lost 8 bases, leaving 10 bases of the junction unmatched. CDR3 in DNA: TGTGCCAGCGGTCGCGGACAGGGTCCTTATGGCTACACCTTC. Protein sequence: CASGRGQGPYGYTF.

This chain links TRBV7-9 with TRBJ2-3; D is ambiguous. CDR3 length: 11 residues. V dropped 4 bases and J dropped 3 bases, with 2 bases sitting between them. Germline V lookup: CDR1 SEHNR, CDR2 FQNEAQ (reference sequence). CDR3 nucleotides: TGTGCCAGCAGCTCGACAGATACGCAGTATTTT. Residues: CASSSTDTQYF.

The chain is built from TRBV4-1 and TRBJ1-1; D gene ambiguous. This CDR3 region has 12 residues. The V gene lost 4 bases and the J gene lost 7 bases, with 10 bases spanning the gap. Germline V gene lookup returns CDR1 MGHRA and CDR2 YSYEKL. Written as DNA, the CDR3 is TGCGCCAGCAGCCTAAGCGGTAATGAAGCTTTCTTT. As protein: CASSLSGNEAFF.

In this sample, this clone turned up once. This chain's CDR3 is CASSEQGTNYGYTF. CDR3 nucleotide sequence: TGTGCCAGCAGTGAACAGGGGACTAACTATGGCTACACCTTC. The chain is built from TRBV2 and TRBJ1-2, with a weak D call TRBD1 (6 bases). The germline gives CDR1 SNHLY, CDR2 FYNNEI. The CDR3 runs 14 residues. The germline V and J ends were trimmed by 2 bases and 0 bases, with 7 bases remaining between them.

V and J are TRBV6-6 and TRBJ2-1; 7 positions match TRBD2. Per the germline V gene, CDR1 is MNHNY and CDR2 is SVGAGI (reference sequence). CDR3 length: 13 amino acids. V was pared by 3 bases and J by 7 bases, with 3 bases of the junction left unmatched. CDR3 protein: CASSYTSANEQFF. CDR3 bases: TGTGCCAGCAGTTATACTAGCGCGAATGAGCAGTTCTTC.

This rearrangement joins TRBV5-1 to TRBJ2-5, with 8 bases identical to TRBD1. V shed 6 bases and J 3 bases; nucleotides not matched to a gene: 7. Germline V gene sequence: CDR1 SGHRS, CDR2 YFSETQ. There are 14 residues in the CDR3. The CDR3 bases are TGCGCCAGCATTTCCGGGACAGGTGAAGAGACCCAGTACTTC. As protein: CASISGTGEETQYF.

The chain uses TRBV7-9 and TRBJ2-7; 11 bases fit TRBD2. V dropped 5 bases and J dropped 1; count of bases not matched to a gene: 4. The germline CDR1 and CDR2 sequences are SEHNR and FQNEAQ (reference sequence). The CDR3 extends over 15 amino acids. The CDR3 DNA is TGTGCCAGCAGCAGCGGGACTAGCGGATCCTACGAGCAGTACTTC. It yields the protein CASSSGTSGSYEQYF. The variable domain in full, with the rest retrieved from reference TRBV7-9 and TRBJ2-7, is DTGVSQNPRHKITKRGQNVTFRCDPISEHNRLYWYRQTLGQGPEFLTYFQNEAQLEKSRLLSDRFSAERPKGSFSTLEIQRTEQGDSAMYLCASSSGTSGSYEQYFGPGTRLTVT.

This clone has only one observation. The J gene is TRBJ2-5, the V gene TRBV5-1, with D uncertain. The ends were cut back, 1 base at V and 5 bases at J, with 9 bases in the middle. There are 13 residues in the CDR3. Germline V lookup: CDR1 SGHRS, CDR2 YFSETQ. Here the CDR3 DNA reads TGCGCCAGCAGCTTGACCAGTTACGAGACCCAGTACTTC. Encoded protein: CASSLTSYETQYF.

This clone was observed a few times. CDR3 in DNA: TGCGCCAGCAGTCAATATAACAGCCAGACCTACGAGCAGTACTTC. Translation: CASSQYNSQTYEQYF. The chain employs TRBV23-1 and TRBJ2-7, with D uncertain. TRBV23-1 counts as an open reading frame of uncertain function. V dropped 1 base and J dropped 2 bases, with 12 bases sitting between them. The CDR3 totals 15 residues.

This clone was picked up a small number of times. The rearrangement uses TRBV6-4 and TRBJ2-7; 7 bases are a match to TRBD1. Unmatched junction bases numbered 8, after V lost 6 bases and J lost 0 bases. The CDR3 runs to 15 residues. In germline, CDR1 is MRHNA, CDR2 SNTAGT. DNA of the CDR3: TGTGCCAGCAGGACCAGGACAGGTTACTCCTACGAGCAGTACTTC. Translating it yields CASRTRTGYSYEQYF.

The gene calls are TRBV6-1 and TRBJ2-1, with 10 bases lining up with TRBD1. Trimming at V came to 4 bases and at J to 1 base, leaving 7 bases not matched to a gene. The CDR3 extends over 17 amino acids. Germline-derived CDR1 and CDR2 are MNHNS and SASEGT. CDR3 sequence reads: CASSVSTGGRSYNEQFF. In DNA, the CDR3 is TGTGCCAGCAGTGTGTCGACAGGGGGCCGGTCCTACAATGAGCAGTTCTTC.

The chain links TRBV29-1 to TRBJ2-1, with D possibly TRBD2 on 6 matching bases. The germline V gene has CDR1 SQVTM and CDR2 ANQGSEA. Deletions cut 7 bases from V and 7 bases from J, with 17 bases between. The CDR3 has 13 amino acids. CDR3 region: CSGKTGTLNEQFF. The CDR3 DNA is TGCAGCGGCAAAACCGGGACTCTTAATGAGCAGTTCTTC.

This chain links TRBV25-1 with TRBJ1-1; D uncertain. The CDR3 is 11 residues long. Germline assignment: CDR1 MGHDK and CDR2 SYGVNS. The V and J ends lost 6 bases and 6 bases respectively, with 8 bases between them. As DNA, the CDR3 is TGTGCCAGCAGAGGAGGGTCTGAAGCTTTCTTT. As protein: CASRGGSEAFF.